The text below deals with one TCR beta chain. Antigen unknown. The junction differs from germline at one of its ends, possibly a read error. This sample was taken from a study of cytotoxic CD8 clonotypes in ibrutinib-treated CLL. Across the whole study: There were about 11 relapsed/refractory patients and more than 14 treatment-naive patients, and roughly 18 were IGHV unmutated. The study, taken as a whole, reports: Clonality rose at ibrutinib response, held steady in sustained remission, and fell toward baseline at progression.

The CDR3 loop spans 13 amino acids. Germline CDR1 reads LNHNV; CDR2 reads YYDKDF (reference sequence). Profiled with immunoSEQ multiplex PCR; TCRdb holds only in-frame clones, not every one. Of some 140,000 clones listed, over 60% were seen once; the top ten hold around 13%. The chain carries TRBV15 and TRBJ2-7; a possible D gene is TRBD1 (6 bases). This TCR derives from a human donor with chronic lymphocytic leukemia. The material was PBMCs, obtained after 12 months of ibrutinib treatment. The CDR3 bases are TGTGCCACCAGCAGGGCCTACAGGGAATCTCTTGACTTC. The encoded protein is CATSRAYRESLDF.